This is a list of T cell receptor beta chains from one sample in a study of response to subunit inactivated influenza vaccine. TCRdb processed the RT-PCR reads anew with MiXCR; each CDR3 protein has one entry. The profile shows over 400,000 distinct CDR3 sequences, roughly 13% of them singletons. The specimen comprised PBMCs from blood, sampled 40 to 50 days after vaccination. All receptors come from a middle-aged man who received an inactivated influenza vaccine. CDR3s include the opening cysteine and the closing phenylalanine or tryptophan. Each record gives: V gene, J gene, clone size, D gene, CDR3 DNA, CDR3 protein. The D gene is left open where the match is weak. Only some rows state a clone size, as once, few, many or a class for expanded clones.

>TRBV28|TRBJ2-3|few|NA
TGTGCCAGCAATCCTTCTATGGGGGGCCATATAGATACGCAGTATTTT
CASNPSMGGHIDTQYF
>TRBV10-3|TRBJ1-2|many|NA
TGTGCCATCAGACAGGAGAACTATGGCTACACCTTC
CAIRQENYGYTF
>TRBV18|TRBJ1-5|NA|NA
TGTGCCAGCTCACAAAGAAGACAGATTAATCAGCCCCAGCATTTT
CASSQRRQINQPQHF
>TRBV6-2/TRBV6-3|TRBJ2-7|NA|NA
TGTGCCAGCAGTACGTGGCCTGGAGTCCTCCTCTCCTACGAGCAGTACTTC
CASSTWPGVLLSYEQYF
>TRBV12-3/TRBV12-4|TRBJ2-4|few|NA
TGTGCCAGCAGTTTAGGGAACATTCAGTACTTC
CASSLGNIQYF
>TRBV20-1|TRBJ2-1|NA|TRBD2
TGCAGTGCCCCGACTAGCGGGACTGAGCAGTTCTTC
CSAPTSGTEQFF
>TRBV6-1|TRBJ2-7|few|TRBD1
TGTGCCAGCAGTCTCTTAAGACAGGGGAGGTACGAGCAGTACTTC
CASSLLRQGRYEQYF
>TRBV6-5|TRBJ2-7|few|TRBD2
TGTGCCAGCAGTTATACTAGCGGGACCCACGAGCAGTACTTC
CASSYTSGTHEQYF
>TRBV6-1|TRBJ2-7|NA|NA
TGTGCCAGCACAAAGGAGGCAGGTGTGTACTACGAGCAGTACTTC
CASTKEAGVYYEQYF
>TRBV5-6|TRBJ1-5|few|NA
TGTGCCAGCAGCGGAGGAGATAATCAGCCCCAGCATTTT
CASSGGDNQPQHF
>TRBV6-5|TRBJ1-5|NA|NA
TGTGCCAGCAGTTACAACGGGTGGGGAGATCAGCCCCAGCATTTT
CASSYNGWGDQPQHF
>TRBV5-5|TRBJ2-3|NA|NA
TGTGCCAGCAGACCACGGACCGGCGGGACAGATACGCAGTATTTT
CASRPRTGGTDTQYF
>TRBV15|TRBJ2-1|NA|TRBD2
TGTGCCACCAGCAGTCGACTAGCGGGAGGGTTCGTTGAGCAGTTCTTC
CATSSRLAGGFVEQFF
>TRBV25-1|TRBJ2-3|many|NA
TGTGCCAGCAGTGTCGGCTACGGTTTCACAGATACGCAGTATTTT
CASSVGYGFTDTQYF
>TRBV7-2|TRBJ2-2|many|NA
TGTGCCAGCAGCTTAGCGGGGGGAAACGGGGAGCTGTTTTTT
CASSLAGGNGELFF
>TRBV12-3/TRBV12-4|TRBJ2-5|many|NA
TGTGCCAGCAGTTTTTCTGAACAGGGAACCCAGTACTTC
CASSFSEQGTQYF
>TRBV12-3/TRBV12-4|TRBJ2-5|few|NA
TGTGCCAGCAGAACGGACGGCCAAGAGACCCAGTACTTC
CASRTDGQETQYF
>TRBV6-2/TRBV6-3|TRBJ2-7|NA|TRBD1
TGTGCCAGCGGACGTTTTGGGGACAGACCCTACGAGCAGTACTTC
CASGRFGDRPYEQYF
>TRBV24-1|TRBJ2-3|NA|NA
TGTGCCACCAGTGATACCCGGGACAGCACAGATACGCAGTATTTT
CATSDTRDSTDTQYF
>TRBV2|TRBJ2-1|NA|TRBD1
TGTGCCTGCAGTCAACGCCCGACAGGGACCCTTATTCACTACAATGAGCAGTTCTTC
CACSQRPTGTLIHYNEQFF
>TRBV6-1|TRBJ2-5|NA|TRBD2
TGTGCCAGCAGACGAAGCGGGGGCGTTGAGACCCAGTACTTC
CASRRSGGVETQYF
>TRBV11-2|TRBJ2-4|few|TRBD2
TGTGCCAGCAGCTTAGTAGGACTAGCGGGTGGATCCAAAAACATTCAGTACTTC
CASSLVGLAGGSKNIQYF
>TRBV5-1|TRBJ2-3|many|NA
TGCGCCAGCAGCATTGCCGAGATCCCTAGAAGCACAGATACGCAGTATTTT
CASSIAEIPRSTDTQYF
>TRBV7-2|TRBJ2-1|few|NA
TGTGCCAGCAGCCCCACTTGGGGGGCCTCGAACAATGAGCAGTTCTTC
CASSPTWGASNNEQFF
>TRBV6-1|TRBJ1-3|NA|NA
TGTGCCAGCAGGAGGCTACATGGAAACACCATATATTTT
CASRRLHGNTIYF
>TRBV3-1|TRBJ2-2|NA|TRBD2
TGTGCCAGCAGCCTTAGCGGGGGATACACCGGGGAGCTGTTTTTT
CASSLSGGYTGELFF
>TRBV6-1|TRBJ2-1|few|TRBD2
TGTGCCAGCAGTGAGGGACTAGCGGGCCATGAGCAGTTCTTC
CASSEGLAGHEQFF
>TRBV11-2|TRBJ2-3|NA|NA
TGTGCCAGCTCTCTGGGCCTCTCAGGGGCGGATACGCAGTATTTT
CASSLGLSGADTQYF
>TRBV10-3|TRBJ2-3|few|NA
TGTGCCATCAGTCCGAGGGTTAGGGAAGGATTTGATACGCAGTATTTT
CAISPRVREGFDTQYF
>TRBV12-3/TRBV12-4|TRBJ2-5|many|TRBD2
TGTGCCAGCTCTAAAGCGGGAGGGGAGGAGACCCAGTACTTC
CASSKAGGEETQYF
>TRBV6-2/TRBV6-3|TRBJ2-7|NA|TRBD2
TGTGCCAGCAGAACTCGGACTAGCGGGGCTTATTACGAGCAGTACTTC
CASRTRTSGAYYEQYF
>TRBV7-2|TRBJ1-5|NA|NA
TGTGCCAGCAGCTTCCACCTAGGGCAGCCCCAGCATTTT
CASSFHLGQPQHF
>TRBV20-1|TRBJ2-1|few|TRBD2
TGCAGTGCTAGAGATCAAGGTGCGGGAGGGACCTACAATGAGCAGTTCTTC
CSARDQGAGGTYNEQFF
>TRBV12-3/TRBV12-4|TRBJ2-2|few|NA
TGTGCCAGCAGGCAACAGGAAAACACCGGGGAGCTGTTTTTT
CASRQQENTGELFF
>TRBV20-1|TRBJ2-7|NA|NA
TGCAGTGCGCCGAACTCGGGTTTCTACGAGCAGTACTTC
CSAPNSGFYEQYF
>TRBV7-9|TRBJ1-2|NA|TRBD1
TGTGCCAGCAGCTCACGGACAGGAACGAGTGGCTACACCTTC
CASSSRTGTSGYTF
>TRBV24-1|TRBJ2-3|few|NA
TGTGCCACCAGTGATTTGAGCCAGGGGTTTACAGATACGCAGTATTTT
CATSDLSQGFTDTQYF
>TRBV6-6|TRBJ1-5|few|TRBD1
TGTGCCAGCAGTCAGGGACAGGGGATGCCCCAGCATTTT
CASSQGQGMPQHF
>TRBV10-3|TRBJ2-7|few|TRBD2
TGTGCCATCAGTGACCCGGGGGGGGGTAGCTACGAGCAGTACTTC
CAISDPGGGSYEQYF
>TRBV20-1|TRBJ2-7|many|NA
TGCAGTGCGGATAAGGACGTACCCTACGAGCAGTACTTC
CSADKDVPYEQYF
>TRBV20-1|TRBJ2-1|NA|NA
TGCAGTGCTAGAGATCTGGGTGTACAGGCCTTTATCCATGAGCAGTTCTTC
CSARDLGVQAFIHEQFF
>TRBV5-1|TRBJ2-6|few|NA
TGCGCCAGCAGTGGGGGCACGTCTGGGGCCAACGTCCTGACTTTC
CASSGGTSGANVLTF
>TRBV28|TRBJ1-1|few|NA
TGTGCCAGCAGTTTTTATGGCGGTGAAGCTTTCTTT
CASSFYGGEAFF
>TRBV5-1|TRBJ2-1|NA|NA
TGCGCCAGCAGCTTACATCCTCCTTCGGGGAGCTCCTACAATGAGCAGTTCTTC
CASSLHPPSGSSYNEQFF
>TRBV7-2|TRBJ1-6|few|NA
TGTGCCAGCAGCTTAGCGCGAGGTTCCTATAATTCACCCCTCCACTTT
CASSLARGSYNSPLHF
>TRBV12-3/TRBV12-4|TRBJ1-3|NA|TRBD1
TGTGCCAGCACCACAGGGGGCTGGAGAAACACCATATATTTT
CASTTGGWRNTIYF
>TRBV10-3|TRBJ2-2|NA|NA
TGTGCCATCAAGGGGGGGAGAAGCGACACCGGGGAGCTGTTTTTT
CAIKGGRSDTGELFF
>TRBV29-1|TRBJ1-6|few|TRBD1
TGCAGCGTTTCTGGACAGGGCGGTTCACCCCTCCACTTT
CSVSGQGGSPLHF
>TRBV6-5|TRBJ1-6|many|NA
TGTGCCAGCAGTTACTCGAGACCTCAGAATAATTCACCCCTCCACTTT
CASSYSRPQNNSPLHF
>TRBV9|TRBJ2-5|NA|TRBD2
TGTGCCAGCAGCACCTCCGGGACTAGATTAACAGAGACCCAGTACTTC
CASSTSGTRLTETQYF
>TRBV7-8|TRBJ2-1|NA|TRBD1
TGTGCCAGCAGCTCCGGGACAGGGCATTATGAGCAGTTCTTC
CASSSGTGHYEQFF
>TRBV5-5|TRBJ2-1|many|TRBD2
TGTGCCAGCAGCCTTACTAGCGGGAGCACTAATGAGCAGTTCTTC
CASSLTSGSTNEQFF
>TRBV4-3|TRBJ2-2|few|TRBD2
TGCGCCAGCAGTCCCTACGGGGGGGCCGGGGAGCTGTTTTTT
CASSPYGGAGELFF
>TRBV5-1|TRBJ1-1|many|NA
TGCGCCAGCAGCTTGGCCTCGGGACAGAACACTGAAGCTTTCTTT
CASSLASGQNTEAFF
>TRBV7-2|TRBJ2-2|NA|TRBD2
TGTGCCAGCAGCCCTATGGGGACTACGAACACCGGGGAGCTGTTTTTT
CASSPMGTTNTGELFF
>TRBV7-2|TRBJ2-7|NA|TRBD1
TGTGCCACTTCCCGGGACAGGGGGCGCTACGAGCAGTACTTC
CATSRDRGRYEQYF
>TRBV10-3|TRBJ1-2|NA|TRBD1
TGTGCCATCAGTGATAAAGGGGGCTCTAACTATGGCTACACCTTC
CAISDKGGSNYGYTF